This T cell receptor (beta chain) was recorded in a study of blood T cell repertoires in COVID-19. For the study at large: The study drew acute and convalescent COVID-19 samples from the United States, Italy and Spain.

The method was immunoSEQ multiplex PCR; TCRdb's version includes in-frame clones alone and lacks a portion of them. The sample holds fewer than 500,000 clones, 81% seen once. The CDR3 totals 15 residues. CDR1 is MNHEY, CDR2 SMNVEV, per germline (reference sequence). V shed 0 bases, J shed 5 bases, and the junction held 2 bases outside the gene matches. Material: peripheral blood. The chain links TRBV27 to TRBJ2-5; TRBD2 matches at 11 bases. This TCR derives from a human donor with acute or convalescent COVID-19. The donor label of this sample is uncertain. CDR3 DNA sequence: TGTGCCAGCAGTTTATCACTAGCGGGAGAGGAGACCCAGTACTTC. Translating it yields CASSLSLAGEETQYF.